Following are 9 T cell receptor beta chains from one sample sequenced in a study of blood T cell repertoires in COVID-19. Generated by immunoSEQ multiplex PCR, the TCRdb table keeps only in-frame clones and is missing some. The table lists around 100,000 clones, about four fifths of them singletons, with about 8.5% in the top ten. Sequenced: peripheral blood. These receptors all come from a woman aged 40 to 50 with acute or convalescent COVID-19.

This chain joins TRBV2 and TRBJ1-2, with 8 bases that match TRBD1. V lost 6 bases, J lost 4 bases, and 10 bases stayed unmatched. The CDR3 has 15 amino acids. Germline V gene lookup returns CDR1 SNHLY and CDR2 FYNNEI. The CDR3, as DNA: TGTGCCAGCAGCGGGACAGGAAGAAGGTCCTATGGCTACACCTTC. Protein product: CASSGTGRRSYGYTF.

Only a few counts were recorded for this clone. The genes are TRBV21-1 and TRBJ1-2; TRBD1, the table's D call, lacks a check against the DNA. TRBV21-1 is recorded as a pseudogene. The CDR3 loop spans 13 amino acids. The CDR3: CASSKRAGRGYTF. The CDR3 DNA reads as TGTGCCAGCAGCAAAAGGGCAGGGCGAGGCTACACCTTC.

This sequence joins TRBV7-3 and TRBJ1-2; TRBD1 agrees at 8 bases. Germline trimming cut 5 bases from V and 7 bases from J; bases unmatched to any gene: 15. This CDR3 contains 16 residues. Germline CDR1 and CDR2: SGHTA and FQGTGA. The CDR3 sequence: CASSPTYQGAQSGYTF. For the CDR3, the DNA is TGTGCCAGCAGCCCTACCTATCAGGGGGCGCAGAGTGGCTACACCTTC.

The V and J genes are TRBV10-2 and TRBJ2-5; no reliable D call. V was shortened by 0 bases and J by 1 base, with 3 bases between the two germline ends. The germline V gene has CDR1 WSHSY and CDR2 SAAADI. This CDR3 is 13 amino acids long. The CDR3 bases are TGCGCCAGCAGTGAGTCCTCCCAAGAGACCCAGTACTTC. As protein: CASSESSQETQYF.

This sequence joins TRBV30 and TRBJ2-4, with a weak D call TRBD1 (6 bases). CDR1 and CDR2 (germline): GTSNPN, SVGIG (reference sequence). V shed 8 bases and J shed 0 bases, with 20 bases lying between them. The CDR3 is 16 amino acids. The CDR3 coding sequence is TGTGCCCTTATAGGGGGTTCCACCTTAGCCAAAAACATTCAGTACTTC. It is translated as CALIGGSTLAKNIQYF.

The chain has TRBV20-1 and TRBJ2-1; D call uncertain. V lost 3 bases and J lost 0, with 9 bases in between. CDR1 is DFQATT and CDR2 is SNEGSKA in the germline V gene (reference sequence). The CDR3 runs 14 residues. The CDR3 loop reads CSASWAASYNEQFF. CDR3 bases: TGCAGTGCTAGTTGGGCAGCCTCCTACAATGAGCAGTTCTTC.

This clone occurred once. The rearrangement uses TRBV7-9 and TRBJ1-4; D unresolved. The germline V gene encodes CDR1 SEHNR and CDR2 FQNEAQ (reference sequence). Trimming shortened V by 2 bases and J by 5 bases, and 24 bases separated the two germline ends. The CDR3 has 19 residues. Here the CDR3 DNA reads TGTGCCAGCAGCTTATTGGTCAACTTTATCGGGGTTCAGAATGAAAAACTGTTTTTT. Residues: CASSLLVNFIGVQNEKLFF.

V is TRBV2 and J is TRBJ1-2; a possible D gene is TRBD1 (6 bases). The ends were cut back, 4 bases at V and 8 bases at J, with 14 bases in the middle. CDR1 and CDR2 from the germline V gene are SNHLY and FYNNEI. CDR3 length: 13 residues. CDR3 amino acids: CASSVRAGAGYTF. CDR3 coding DNA: TGTGCCAGCAGTGTGAGGGCAGGGGCCGGCTACACCTTC.

In its sample, this clone was seen once. The V call is TRBV6-5, the J call TRBJ2-3, with D maybe TRBD2 (5 bases). CDR3 size: 14 residues. The germline CDR1 and CDR2 sequences are MNHEY and SVGAGI. As DNA, the CDR3 is TGTGCGTTAAACCGGGGATCTAGCACAGATACGCAGTATTTT. Translating gives CALNRGSSTDTQYF.